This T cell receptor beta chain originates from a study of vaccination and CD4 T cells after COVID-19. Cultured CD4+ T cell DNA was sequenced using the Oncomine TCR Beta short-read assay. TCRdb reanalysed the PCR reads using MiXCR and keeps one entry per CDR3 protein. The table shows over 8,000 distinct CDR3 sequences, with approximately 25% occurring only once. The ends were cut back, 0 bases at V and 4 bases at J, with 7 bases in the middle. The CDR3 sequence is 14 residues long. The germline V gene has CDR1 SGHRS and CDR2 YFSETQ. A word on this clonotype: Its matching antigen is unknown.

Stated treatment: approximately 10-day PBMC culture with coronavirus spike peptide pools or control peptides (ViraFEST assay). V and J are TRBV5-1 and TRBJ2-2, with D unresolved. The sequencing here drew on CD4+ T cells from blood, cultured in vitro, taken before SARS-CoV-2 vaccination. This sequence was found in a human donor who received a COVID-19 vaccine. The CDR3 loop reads CASSLGPGTGELFF. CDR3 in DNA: TGCGCCAGCAGCTTGGGGCCAGGCACCGGGGAGCTGTTTTTT.